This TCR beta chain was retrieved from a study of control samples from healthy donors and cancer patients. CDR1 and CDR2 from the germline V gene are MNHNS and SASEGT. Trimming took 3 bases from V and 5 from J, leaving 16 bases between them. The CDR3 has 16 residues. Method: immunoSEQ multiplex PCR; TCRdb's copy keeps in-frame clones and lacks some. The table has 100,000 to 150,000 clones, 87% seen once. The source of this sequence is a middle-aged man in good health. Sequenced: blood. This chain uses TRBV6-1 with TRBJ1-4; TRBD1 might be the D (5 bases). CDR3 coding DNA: TGTGCCAGCAGTGACGGAATTCCAGGGACGAATGAAAAACTGTTTTTT. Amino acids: CASSDGIPGTNEKLFF.